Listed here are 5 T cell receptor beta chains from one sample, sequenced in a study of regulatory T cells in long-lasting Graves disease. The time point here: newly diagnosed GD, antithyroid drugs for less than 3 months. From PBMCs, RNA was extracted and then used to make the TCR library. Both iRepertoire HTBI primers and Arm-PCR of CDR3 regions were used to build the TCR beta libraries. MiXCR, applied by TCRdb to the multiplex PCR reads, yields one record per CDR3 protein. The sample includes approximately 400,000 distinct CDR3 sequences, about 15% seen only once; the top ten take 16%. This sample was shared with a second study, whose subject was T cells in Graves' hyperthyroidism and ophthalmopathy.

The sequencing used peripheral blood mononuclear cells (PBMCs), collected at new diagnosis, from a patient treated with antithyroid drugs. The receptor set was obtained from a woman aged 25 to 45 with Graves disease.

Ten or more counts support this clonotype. The CDR3 region is CASSVGRPAGTDTQYF. The CDR3, as DNA: TGTGCCAGCAGCGTAGGCCGACCCGCCGGCACAGATACGCAGTATTTT. V and J are TRBV9 and TRBJ2-3; D unresolved. The germline V and J ends were trimmed by 0 bases and 1 base, with 12 bases remaining between them. Germline CDR1 is SGDLS and CDR2 is YYNGEE. The CDR3 is made up of 16 amino acids.

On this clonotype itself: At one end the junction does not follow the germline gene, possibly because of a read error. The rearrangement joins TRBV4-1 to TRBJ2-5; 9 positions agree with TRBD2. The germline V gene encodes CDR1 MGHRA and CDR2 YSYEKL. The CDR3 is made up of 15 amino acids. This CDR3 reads CASSQGGREGETQYF. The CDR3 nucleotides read TGCGCCAGCAGTCAAGGGGGGCGGGAGGGAGAGACCCAGTACTTC.

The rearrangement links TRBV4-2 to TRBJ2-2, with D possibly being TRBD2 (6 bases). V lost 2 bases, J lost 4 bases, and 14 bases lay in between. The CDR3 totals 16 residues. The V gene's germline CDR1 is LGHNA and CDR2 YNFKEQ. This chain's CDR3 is CASSQPEGRGTGELFF. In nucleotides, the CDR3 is TGTGCCAGCAGCCAACCGGAGGGCCGGGGCACCGGGGAGCTGTTTTTT.

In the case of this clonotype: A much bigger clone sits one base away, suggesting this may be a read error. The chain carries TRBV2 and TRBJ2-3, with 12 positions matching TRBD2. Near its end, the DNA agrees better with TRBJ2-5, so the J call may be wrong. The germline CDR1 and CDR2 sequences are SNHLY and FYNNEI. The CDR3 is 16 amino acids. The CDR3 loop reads CASMMTSGGVGETQYF. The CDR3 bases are TGTGCCAGCATGATGACTAGCGGGGGAGTAGGAGAGACCCAGTACTTC.

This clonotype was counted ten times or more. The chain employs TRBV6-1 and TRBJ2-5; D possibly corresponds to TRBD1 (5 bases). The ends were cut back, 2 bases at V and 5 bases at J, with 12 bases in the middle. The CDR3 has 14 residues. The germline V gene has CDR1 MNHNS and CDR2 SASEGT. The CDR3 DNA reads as TGTGCCAGCAGTGAAAGCACCAAGGGGGAGACCCAGTACTTC. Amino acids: CASSESTKGETQYF.